Listed here are 5 T cell receptor beta chains from one sample, sequenced in a study of T cells in Graves' hyperthyroidism and ophthalmopathy (dated by TCRdb to the late 2010s). The library was built by means of multiplex PCR. TCRdb shows the sequencer as Illumina HiSeq 2000. TCR beta CDR3 regions were amplified from RNA transcripts. The first round of RT-PCR for the TCR CDR3 was performed with the HTBI primer set and the Qiagen OneStep RT-PCR kit. TCRdb handled the public reads itself, with Q25 trimming in fastp and clone calling in MiXCR, and kept productive beta chains. Rows are unified per CDR3 protein, each entry keeping the most common DNA and genes. The sample includes 450,000 to 700,000 distinct CDR3 sequences, with about 45% observed a single time. In total, the top ten clones hold around 8% of the sample. Sequencing was carried out using peripheral blood or thyroid tissue (not recorded which). These TCRs come from a woman in her late teens or twenties with Graves' hyperthyroidism.

This clonotype was counted at least ten times. This chain links TRBV20-1 with TRBJ2-2; 11 nucleotides align to TRBD2. The CDR3 is made up of 15 amino acids. V dropped 3 bases and J dropped 3; count of bases not matched to a gene: 3. CDR1 DFQATT and CDR2 SNEGSKA come from the germline V gene (reference sequence). The CDR3 sequence: CSARQLAGDTGELFF. Written as DNA, the CDR3 is TGCAGTGCTAGGCAACTAGCGGGAGACACCGGGGAGCTGTTTTTT.

The chain recombines TRBV9 with TRBJ2-2; TRBD1 matches at 10 bases. The germline gives CDR1 SGDLS, CDR2 YYNGEE. Trimming cost V 7 bases and J 6 bases; bases outside gene matches: 6. This CDR3 has 14 amino acids. The CDR3 loop reads CASADRGPSGELFF. Here the CDR3 DNA reads TGTGCCAGCGCAGACAGGGGGCCATCCGGGGAGCTGTTTTTT.

This clonotype was counted at least ten times. The J gene is TRBJ1-1, the V gene TRBV6-1; the match to TRBD1 covers 8 bases. The CDR3 has 14 amino acids. Germline loops: CDR1 MNHNS, CDR2 SASEGT. With V trimmed by 4 bases and J by 4 bases, 5 bases remained unmatched. The DNA of the CDR3 is TGTGCCAGCAGTGGCAGGGGGCTGAGCACTGAAGCTTTCTTT. Encoded protein: CASSGRGLSTEAFF.

A word on this clonotype: This may stem from a read error, because a much larger clone lies one nucleotide away. The chain has TRBV27 and TRBJ1-2; the match to TRBD1 covers 9 bases. This CDR3 has 16 amino acids. Per the germline V gene, CDR1 is MNHEY and CDR2 is SMNVEV (reference sequence). CDR3 sequence: CASRGRTGGLNYGCTF. The CDR3 DNA reads TGTGCCAGCAGGGGAAGAACAGGGGGCCTTAACTATGGCTGCACCTTC.

This clonotype was seen many times. The chain links TRBV20-1 to TRBJ1-2; D unclear. Trimming shortened V by 2 bases and J by 1 base, and 26 bases separated the two germline ends. Germline-derived CDR1 and CDR2 are DFQATT and SNEGSKA (reference sequence). The CDR3 is 19 amino acids. CDR3 protein: CSARYDTSLEREYNYGYTF. CDR3 bases: TGCAGTGCTAGATATGATACGTCCCTTGAGAGGGAATATAACTATGGCTACACCTTC.